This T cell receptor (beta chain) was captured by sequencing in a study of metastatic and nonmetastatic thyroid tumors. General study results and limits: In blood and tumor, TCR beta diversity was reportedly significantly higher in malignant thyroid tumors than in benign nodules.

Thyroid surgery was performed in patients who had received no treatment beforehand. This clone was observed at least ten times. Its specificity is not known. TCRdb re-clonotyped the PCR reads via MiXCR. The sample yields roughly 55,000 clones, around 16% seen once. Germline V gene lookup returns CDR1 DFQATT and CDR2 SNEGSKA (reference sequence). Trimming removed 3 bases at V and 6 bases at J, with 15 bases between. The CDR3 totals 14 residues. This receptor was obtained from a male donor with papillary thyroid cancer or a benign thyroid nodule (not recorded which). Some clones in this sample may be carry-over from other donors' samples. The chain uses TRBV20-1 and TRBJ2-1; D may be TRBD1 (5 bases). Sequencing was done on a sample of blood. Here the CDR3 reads CSARSRQKTNEQFF. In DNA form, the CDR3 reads TGCAGTGCTAGGTCCAGACAGAAAACCAATGAGCAGTTCTTC.